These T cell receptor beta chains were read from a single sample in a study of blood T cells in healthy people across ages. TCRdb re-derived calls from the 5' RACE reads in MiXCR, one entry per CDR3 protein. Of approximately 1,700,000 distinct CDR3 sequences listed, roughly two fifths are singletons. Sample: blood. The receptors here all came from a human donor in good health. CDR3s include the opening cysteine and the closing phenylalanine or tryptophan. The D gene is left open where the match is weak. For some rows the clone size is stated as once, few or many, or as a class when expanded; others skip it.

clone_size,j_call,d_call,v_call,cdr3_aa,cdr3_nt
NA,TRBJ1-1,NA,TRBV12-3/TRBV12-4,CASSPSKGTRRSTEAFF,TGTGCCAGCAGTCCTAGTAAGGGTACCAGGCGGAGCACTGAAGCTTTCTTT
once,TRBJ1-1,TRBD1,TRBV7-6,CASSNPNRGNTEAFF,TGTGCCAGCAGCAACCCGAACAGGGGTAACACTGAAGCTTTCTTT
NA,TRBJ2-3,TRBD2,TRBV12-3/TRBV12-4,CASSFVGSSGGTQYF,TGTGCCAGCAGTTTTGTAGGTTCTAGCGGGGGTACGCAGTATTTT
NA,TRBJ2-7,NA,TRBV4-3,CASSQELLPYEQYF,TGCGCCAGCAGCCAAGAATTGCTACCCTACGAGCAGTACTTC
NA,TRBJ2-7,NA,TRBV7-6,CASSSQGGPLTEQYF,TGTGCCAGCAGCTCTCAGGGGGGCCCCCTTACGGAGCAGTACTTC
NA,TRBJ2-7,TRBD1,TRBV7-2,CASSFRQGWYEQYF,TGTGCCAGCAGCTTCAGACAGGGATGGTACGAGCAGTACTTC
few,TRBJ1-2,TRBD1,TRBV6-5,CASSYSTGAYGYTF,TGTGCCAGCAGTTACTCGACAGGGGCATATGGCTACACCTTC
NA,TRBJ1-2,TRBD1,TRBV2,CARLLMDRGNGYTF,TGTGCCCGCCTTTTAATGGACAGGGGGAATGGCTACACCTTC
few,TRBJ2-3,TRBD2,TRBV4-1,CASSQGSGVISTDTQYF,TGCGCCAGCAGCCAAGGAAGCGGGGTAATAAGCACAGATACGCAGTATTTT
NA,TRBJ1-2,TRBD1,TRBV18,CASSQSEQGAYGYTF,TGTGCCAGCTCACAGTCGGAACAGGGGGCCTATGGCTACACCTTC
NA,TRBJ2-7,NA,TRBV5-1,CASSLNPDEQYF,TGCGCCAGCAGCTTGAACCCTGACGAGCAGTACTTC
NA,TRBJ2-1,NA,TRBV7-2,CASKATPGNEQFF,TGTGCCAGTAAAGCTACGCCGGGCAATGAGCAGTTCTTC
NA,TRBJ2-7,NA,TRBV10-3,CATKRTDYNEQYF,TGTGCCACGAAACGGACAGATTACAATGAGCAGTACTTC
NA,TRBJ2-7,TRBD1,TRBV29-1,CSVRDREDYEQYF,TGCAGCGTTCGGGACAGGGAGGACTACGAGCAGTACTTC
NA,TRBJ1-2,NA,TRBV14,CASSPDLWGYTF,TGTGCCAGCAGCCCGGACCTATGGGGCTACACCTTC
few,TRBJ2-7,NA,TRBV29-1,CSVRDFYEQYF,TGCAGCGTTAGGGACTTCTACGAGCAGTACTTC
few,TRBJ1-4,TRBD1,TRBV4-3,CASSQGPTPRGVEEKLFF,TGCGCCAGCAGCCAAGGACCCACGCCCAGGGGGGTAGAGGAAAAACTGTTTTTT
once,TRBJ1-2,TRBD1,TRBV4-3,CASSPAGQFYGYTF,TGCGCCAGCAGCCCGGCGGGACAGTTCTATGGCTACACTTTC
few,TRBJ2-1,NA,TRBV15,CATSSGGGTYNEQFF,TGTGCCACCAGCAGTGGCGGAGGAACCTACAATGAGCAGTTCTTC
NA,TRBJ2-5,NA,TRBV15,CATSRDRRGETQYF,TGTGCCACCAGCAGAGATCGACGAGGGGAGACCCAGTACTTC
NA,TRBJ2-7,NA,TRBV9,CASSPGADRKNRGGLIYEQYF,TGTGCCAGCAGCCCCGGCGCGGACAGGAAAAATCGGGGGGGCCTCATCTACGAGCAGTACTTC
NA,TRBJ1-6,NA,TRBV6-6,CASSWQEGNSPLHF,TGTGCCAGCAGTTGGCAGGAGGGGAATTCACCCCTCCACTTT
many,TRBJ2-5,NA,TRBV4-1,CASSQVPQETQYF,TGTGCCAGCAGCCAAGTCCCCCAAGAGACCCAGTACTTC
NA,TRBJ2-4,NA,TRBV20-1,CSARRGGGGYNEQYF,TGCAGTGCTAGACGGGGCGGTGGCGGGTACAATGAGCAGTACTTC
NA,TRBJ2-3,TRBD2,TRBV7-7,CASGLSPAGGQDTQYF,TGTGCTAGCGGCCTCAGCCCGGCGGGGGGGCAAGATACGCAGTATTTT
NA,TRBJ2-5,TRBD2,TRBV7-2,CASDIAGGLFSETQYF,TGTGCCAGCGACATAGCGGGGGGGCTTTTTTCAGAGACCCAGTACTTC
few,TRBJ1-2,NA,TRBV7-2,CASSLEAGHYGYTF,TGTGCCAGCAGCTTAGAGGCAGGGCACTATGGCTACACCTTC
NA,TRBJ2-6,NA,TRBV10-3,CAIRGQDSGANVRTF,TGTGCCATCAGGGGGCAGGACTCTGGGGCCAACGTCCGGACTTTC
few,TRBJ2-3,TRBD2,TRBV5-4,CASSSGGPGTDTQYF,TGTGCCAGCAGTTCGGGGGGACCCGGCACAGATACGCAGTATTTT
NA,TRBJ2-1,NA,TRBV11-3,CASSLGGEFNEQFF,TGTGCCAGCAGCTTAGGAGGGGAGTTTAATGAGCAGTTCTTC
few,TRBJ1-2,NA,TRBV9,CASSLLGQAGYTF,TGTGCCAGCAGCCTCCTAGGGCAGGCGGGCTACACCTTC
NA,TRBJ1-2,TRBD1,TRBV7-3,CASSLTSLRDRGLYYGDTF,TGTGCCAGCAGCTTAACGTCCTTAAGGGACAGGGGCCTTTACTATGGCGACACCTTC
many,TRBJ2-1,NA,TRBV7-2,CASSLDPGSGNEQFF,TGTGCCAGCAGCTTAGATCCAGGGAGCGGCAATGAGCAGTTCTTC
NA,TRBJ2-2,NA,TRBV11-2,CASSHARAGVSGELFF,TGTGCCAGCAGCCACGCGAGGGCAGGGGTATCCGGGGAGCTGTTTTTT
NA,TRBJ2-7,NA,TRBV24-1,CATSDGQSYEQYF,TGTGCCACCAGTGATGGACAGTCCTACGAGCAGTACTTC
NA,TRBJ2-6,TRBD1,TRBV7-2,CASSSGDSLKLTF,TGTGCCAGCAGTTCTGGGGACAGCTTAAAACTGACTTTC
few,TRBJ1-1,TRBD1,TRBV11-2,CASSSMTGAEAFF,TGTGCCAGCAGCTCGATGACAGGGGCTGAAGCTTTCTTT
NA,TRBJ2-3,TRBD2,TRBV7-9,CASSWRGFTDTQYF,TGTGCCAGCAGCTGGCGGGGGTTCACAGATACGCAGTATTTT
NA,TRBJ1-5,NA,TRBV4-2,CASSQGPRGNQPQHF,TGTGCCAGCAGCCAGGGCCCCAGGGGCAATCAGCCCCAGCATTTT
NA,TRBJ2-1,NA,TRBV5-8,CASSFGRSGREQFF,TGTGCCAGCAGCTTCGGCCGAAGCGGAAGGGAGCAGTTCTTC
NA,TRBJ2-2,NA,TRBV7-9,CASSLEPTGELFF,TGTGCCAGCAGCTTAGAACCCACCGGGGAGCTGTTTTTT
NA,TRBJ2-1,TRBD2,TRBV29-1,CSVESSLAEDYNEQFF,TGCAGCGTTGAAAGTTCACTAGCGGAAGACTACAATGAGCAGTTCTTC
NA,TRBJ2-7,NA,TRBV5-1,CASSWEGLIYEQYF,TGCGCCAGCAGCTGGGAAGGCCTAATCTACGAGCAGTACTTC
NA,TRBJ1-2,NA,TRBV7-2,CASSLGSHGYTF,TGTGCCAGCAGCTTGGGCAGCCACGGTTACACCTTC
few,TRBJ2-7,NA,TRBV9,CASSAPGNEQYF,TGTGCCAGCAGCGCTCCAGGTAACGAGCAGTACTTC
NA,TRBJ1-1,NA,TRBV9,CASTTTLNTEAFF,TGTGCCAGCACCACGACACTGAACACTGAAGCTTTCTTT
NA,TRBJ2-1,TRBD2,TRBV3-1,CASSPGTSGGAPYNEQFF,TGTGCCAGCAGCCCCGGGACTAGCGGGGGGGCCCCCTACAATGAGCAGTTCTTC
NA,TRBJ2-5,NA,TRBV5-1,CASSLSPGVGGQETQYF,TGCGCCAGCAGCTTGAGTCCCGGGGTCGGAGGGCAAGAGACCCAGTACTTC
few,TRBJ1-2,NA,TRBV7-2,CASRLINYGYTF,TGTGCCAGCAGGCTTATTAACTATGGCTACACCTTC
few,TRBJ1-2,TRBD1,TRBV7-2,CASSSGQGMGNYGYTF,TGTGCCAGCAGCTCGGGACAGGGGATGGGGAACTATGGCTACACCTTC
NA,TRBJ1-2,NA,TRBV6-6,CASSQTIQGHYGYTF,TGTGCCAGCAGTCAAACAATCCAGGGCCACTATGGCTACACCTTC
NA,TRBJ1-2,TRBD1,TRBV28,CASSPADRSLYGYTF,TGTGCCAGCAGCCCTGCGGACAGGAGTCTCTATGGCTACACCTTC
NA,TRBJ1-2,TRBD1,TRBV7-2,CASSSTRTGRYGNTF,TGTGCCAGCAGCTCCACGCGGACAGGGAGATACGGCAACACCTTC
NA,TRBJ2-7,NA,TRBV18,CASSPRESNSYEQYF,TGTGCCAGCTCACCAAGAGAGAGCAACTCCTACGAGCAGTACTTC